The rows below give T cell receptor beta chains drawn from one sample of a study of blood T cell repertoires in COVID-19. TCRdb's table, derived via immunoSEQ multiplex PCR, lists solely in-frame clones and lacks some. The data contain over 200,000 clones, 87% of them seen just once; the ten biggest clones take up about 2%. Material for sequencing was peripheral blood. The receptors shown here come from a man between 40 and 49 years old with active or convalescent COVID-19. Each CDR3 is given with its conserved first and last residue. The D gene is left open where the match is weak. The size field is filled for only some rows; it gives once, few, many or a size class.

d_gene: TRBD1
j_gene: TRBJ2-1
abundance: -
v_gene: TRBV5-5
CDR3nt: TGTGCCAGCAGCTTGGTACGACAGGGGGGGCACAATGAGCAGTTCTTC
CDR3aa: CASSLVRQGGHNEQFF

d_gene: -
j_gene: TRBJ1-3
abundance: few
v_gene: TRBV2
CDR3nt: TGTGCCAGCAGTAGTCTCGGGAACACCATATATTTT
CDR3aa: CASSSLGNTIYF

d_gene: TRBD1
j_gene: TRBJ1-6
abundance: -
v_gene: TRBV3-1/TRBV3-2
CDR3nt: TGTGCCAGCAGCCCTAGGGGACAGGGGTATTCACCCCTCCACTTT
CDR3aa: CASSPRGQGYSPLHF

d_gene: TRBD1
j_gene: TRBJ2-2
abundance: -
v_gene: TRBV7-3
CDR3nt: TGTGCCAGCAGACACAGACAGGGAACCGGGGAGCTGTTTTTT
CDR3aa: CASRHRQGTGELFF

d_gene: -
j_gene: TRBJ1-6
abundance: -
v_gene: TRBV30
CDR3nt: TGTGCCTGGAGATCCCAAGGGGTATATAATTCACCCCTCCACTTT
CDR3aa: CAWRSQGVYNSPLHF

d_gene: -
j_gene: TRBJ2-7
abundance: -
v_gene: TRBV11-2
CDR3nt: TGTGCCAGCAGCCTTCTGGCGGGGCGCTCCTACGAGCAGTACTTC
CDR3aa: CASSLLAGRSYEQYF

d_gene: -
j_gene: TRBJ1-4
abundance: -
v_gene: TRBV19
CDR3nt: TGTGCCAGTAGTAAGGGAGGACGGTTAAATGAAAAACTGTTTTTT
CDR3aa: CASSKGGRLNEKLFF

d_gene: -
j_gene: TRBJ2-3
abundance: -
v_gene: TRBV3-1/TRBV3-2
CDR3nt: TGTGCCAGCAGCCTAGACCTCATCGGGAGTGAAAGAGATACGCAGTATTTT
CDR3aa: CASSLDLIGSERDTQYF

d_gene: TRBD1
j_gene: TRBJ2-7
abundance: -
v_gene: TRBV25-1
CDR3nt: TGTGCCAGTGATTCCGGGACAGGGGGCTCCTACGAGCAGTACTTC
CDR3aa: CASDSGTGGSYEQYF

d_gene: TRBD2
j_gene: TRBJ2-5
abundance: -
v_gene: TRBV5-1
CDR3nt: TGCGCCAGCAGCCTCCGGACTAGCGGTGAAGAGACCCAGTACTTC
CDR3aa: CASSLRTSGEETQYF

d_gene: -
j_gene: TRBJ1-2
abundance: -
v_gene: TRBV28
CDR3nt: TGTGCCAGCAACAGCTTGATGAACTATGGCTACACCTTC
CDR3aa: CASNSLMNYGYTF

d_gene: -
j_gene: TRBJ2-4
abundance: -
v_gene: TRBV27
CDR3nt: TGTGCCAGCAGTTTGGGCAGCCTAGCCAAAAACATTCAGTACTTC
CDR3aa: CASSLGSLAKNIQYF

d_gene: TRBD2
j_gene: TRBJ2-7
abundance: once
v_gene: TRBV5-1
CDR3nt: TGCGCCAGCAGCCCTAGCGGGGGCTCCTACGAGCAGTACTTC
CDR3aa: CASSPSGGSYEQYF

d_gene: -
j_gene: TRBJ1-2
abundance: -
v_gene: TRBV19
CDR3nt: TGTGCCAGTAGTACCCACGGGGGGACTTCGTATGGCTACACCTTC
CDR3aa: CASSTHGGTSYGYTF

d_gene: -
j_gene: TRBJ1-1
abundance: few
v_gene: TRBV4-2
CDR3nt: TGTGCCAGCAGCCTACGGGACACCCGAAACACTGAAGCTTTCTTT
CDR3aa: CASSLRDTRNTEAFF

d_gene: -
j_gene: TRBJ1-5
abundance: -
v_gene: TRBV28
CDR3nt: TGTGCCAGCAGTTTTTATGGGACAAAAGGCAATCAGCCCCAGCATTTT
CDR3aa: CASSFYGTKGNQPQHF

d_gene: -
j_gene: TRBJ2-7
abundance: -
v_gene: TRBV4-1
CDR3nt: TGCGCCAGCAGCCAAGAGGGTACAGACTACGAGCAGTACTTC
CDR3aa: CASSQEGTDYEQYF

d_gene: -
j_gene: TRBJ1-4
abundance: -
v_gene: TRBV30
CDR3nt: TGTGCCTTACAGGGTCCTGAAAAACTGTTTTTT
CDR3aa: CALQGPEKLFF

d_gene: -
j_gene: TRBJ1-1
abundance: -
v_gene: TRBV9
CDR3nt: TGTGCCAGCAGCCTAAACGACAGGATGAACACTGAAGCTTTCTTT
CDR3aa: CASSLNDRMNTEAFF

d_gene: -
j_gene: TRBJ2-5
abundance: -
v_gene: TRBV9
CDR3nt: TGTGCCAGCAGCGTCGGAACAGGGTGGGAGACCCAGTACTTC
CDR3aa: CASSVGTGWETQYF

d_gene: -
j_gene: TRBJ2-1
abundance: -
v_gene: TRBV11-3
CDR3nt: TGTGCCAGCAGCTCTTCCTCCCAGGGGTCCCGGGGTGAGCAGTTCTTC
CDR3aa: CASSSSSQGSRGEQFF

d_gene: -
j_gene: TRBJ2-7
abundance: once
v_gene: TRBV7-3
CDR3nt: TGTGCCAGCAGCCCAAACACAGTTATTTACGAGCAGTACTTC
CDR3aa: CASSPNTVIYEQYF

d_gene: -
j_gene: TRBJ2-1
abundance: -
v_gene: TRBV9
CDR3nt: TGTGCCAGCAGCGTAGAAAGCTTCTACAATGAGCAGTTCTTC
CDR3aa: CASSVESFYNEQFF

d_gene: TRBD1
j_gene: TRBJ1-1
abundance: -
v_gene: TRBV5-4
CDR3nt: TGTGCCAGCAGCTCGGACAGGGACACTGAAGCTTTCTTT
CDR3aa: CASSSDRDTEAFF

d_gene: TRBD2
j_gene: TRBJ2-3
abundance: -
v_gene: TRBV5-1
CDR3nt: TGCGCCAGCAGCTTGGCCTTTAGCGGGGTAGGAGATACGCAGTATTTT
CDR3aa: CASSLAFSGVGDTQYF

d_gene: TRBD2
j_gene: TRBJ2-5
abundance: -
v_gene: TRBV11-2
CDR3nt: TGTGCCAGCAGCCCGGCGGGGGGGCCGAGGGAGACCCAGTACTTC
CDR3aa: CASSPAGGPRETQYF

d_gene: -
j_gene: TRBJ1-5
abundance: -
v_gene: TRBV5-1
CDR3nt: TGCGCCAGCAGCTTCAGGGGCGGCAATCAGCCCCAGCATTTT
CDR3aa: CASSFRGGNQPQHF

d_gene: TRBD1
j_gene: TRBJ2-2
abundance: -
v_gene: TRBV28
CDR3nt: TGTGCCAGCTGGGACAGCAACACCGGGGAGCTGTTTTTT
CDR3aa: CASWDSNTGELFF

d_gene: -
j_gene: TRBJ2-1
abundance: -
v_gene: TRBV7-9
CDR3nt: TGTGCCAGCAGCGCCCGGGACTGGCCCTACAATGAGCAGTTCTTC
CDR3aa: CASSARDWPYNEQFF

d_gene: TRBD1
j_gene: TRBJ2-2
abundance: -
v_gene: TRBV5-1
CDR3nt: TGCGCCAGCAGCGATACAGGGGGCACCGGGGAGCTGTTTTTT
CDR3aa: CASSDTGGTGELFF

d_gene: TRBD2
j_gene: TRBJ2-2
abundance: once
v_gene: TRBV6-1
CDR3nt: TGTGCCAGCAGTGAATTGGGTAGCGGGGGGACCGGGGAGCTGTTTTTT
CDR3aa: CASSELGSGGTGELFF

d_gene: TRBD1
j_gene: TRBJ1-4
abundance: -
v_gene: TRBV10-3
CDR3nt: TGTGCCATCGGACAGGGGATTGCAACTAATGAAAAACTGTTTTTT
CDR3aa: CAIGQGIATNEKLFF

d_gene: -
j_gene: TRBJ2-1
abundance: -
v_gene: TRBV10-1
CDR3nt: TGCGCCAGCAGTGAGAGGAGCTCGGCACCGGCTGAGCAGTTCTTC
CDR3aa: CASSERSSAPAEQFF

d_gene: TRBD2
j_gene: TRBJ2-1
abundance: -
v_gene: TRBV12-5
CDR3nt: TGTGCTAGTGGATTGGCGGGGGAGGCCCCTGCGGACGAGCAGTTCTTC
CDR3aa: CASGLAGEAPADEQFF

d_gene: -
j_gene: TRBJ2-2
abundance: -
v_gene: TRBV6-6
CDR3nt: TGTGCCAGCAGTTACTCGACCCCAGGGAACACCGGGGAGCTGTTTTTT
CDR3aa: CASSYSTPGNTGELFF

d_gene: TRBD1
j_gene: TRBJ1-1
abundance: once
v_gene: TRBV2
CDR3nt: TGTGCCAGCAGCCCGGGACAGGGGGACACTGAAGCTTTCTTT
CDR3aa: CASSPGQGDTEAFF

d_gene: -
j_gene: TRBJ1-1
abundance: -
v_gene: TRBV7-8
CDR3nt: TGTGCCAGCAGCTTAGTAAATGCGGGGGACACTGAAGCTTTCTTT
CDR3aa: CASSLVNAGDTEAFF

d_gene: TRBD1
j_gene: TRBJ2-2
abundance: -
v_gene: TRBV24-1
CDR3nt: TGTGCCACCAGTGACCCGACAGGGGGTAACACCGGGGAGCTGTTTTTT
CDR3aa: CATSDPTGGNTGELFF

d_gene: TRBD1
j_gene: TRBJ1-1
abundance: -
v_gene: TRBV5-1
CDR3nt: TGCGCCAGCAGCCCTCCTGAACAGGGGGCGAGTGGAGCTTTCTTT
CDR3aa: CASSPPEQGASGAFF

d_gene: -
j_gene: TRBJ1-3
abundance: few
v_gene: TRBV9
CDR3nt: TGTGCCAGCAGCGTAGGCAGGATGGCCGGAAACACCATATATTTT
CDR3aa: CASSVGRMAGNTIYF

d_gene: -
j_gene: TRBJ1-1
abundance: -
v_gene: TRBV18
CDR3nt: TGTGCCAGCTCCCTGGGGCGTAATACTGAAGCTTTCTTT
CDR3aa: CASSLGRNTEAFF

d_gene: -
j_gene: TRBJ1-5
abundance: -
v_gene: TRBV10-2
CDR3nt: TGCGCCAGCAGTGATGCTGGAGTTAGCAATCAGCCCCAGCATTTT
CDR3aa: CASSDAGVSNQPQHF

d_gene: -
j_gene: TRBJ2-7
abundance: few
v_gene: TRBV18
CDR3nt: TGTGCCAGCTCACTCGAACCGTCCAGCCGGGGTCACGAGCAGTACTTC
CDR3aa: CASSLEPSSRGHEQYF

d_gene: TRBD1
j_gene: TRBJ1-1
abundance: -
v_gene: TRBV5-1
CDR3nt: TGCGCCAGCAGCTCAGGGGGACAGGGTGTCGTCGCTGAAGCTTTCTTT
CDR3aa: CASSSGGQGVVAEAFF

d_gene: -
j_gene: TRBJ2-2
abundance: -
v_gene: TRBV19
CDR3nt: TGTGCCAGTAGAGACGGCACGAGGGCCGGGGAGCTGTTTTTT
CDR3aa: CASRDGTRAGELFF

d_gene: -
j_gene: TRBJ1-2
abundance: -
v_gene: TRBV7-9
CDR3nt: TGTGCCAGCAGCTTAGGACATTTCTATGGCTACACCTTC
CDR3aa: CASSLGHFYGYTF

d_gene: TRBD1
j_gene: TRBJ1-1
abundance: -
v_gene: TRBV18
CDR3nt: TGTGCCAGCTCACCCTTGGGACAGACGAACACTGAAGCTTTCTTT
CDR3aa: CASSPLGQTNTEAFF

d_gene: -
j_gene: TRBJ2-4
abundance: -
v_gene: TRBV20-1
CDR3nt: TGCAGTGCTAGTGCGGAGTACGCAAACATTCAGTACTTC
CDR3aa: CSASAEYANIQYF

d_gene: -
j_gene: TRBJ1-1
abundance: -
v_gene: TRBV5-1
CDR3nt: TGCGCCAGCACAGGGCCCATGAACACTGAAGCTTTCTTT
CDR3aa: CASTGPMNTEAFF

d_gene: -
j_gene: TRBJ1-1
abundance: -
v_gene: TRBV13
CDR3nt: TGTGCCAGCAGCTTAGTCCGGGCAGGGCGTAGGAGAAACACTGAAGCTTTCTTT
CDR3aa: CASSLVRAGRRRNTEAFF

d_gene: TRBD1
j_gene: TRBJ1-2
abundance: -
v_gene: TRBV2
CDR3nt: TGTGCCAGCAGTCCGGGACAGTTAAACTATGGCTACACCTTC
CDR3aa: CASSPGQLNYGYTF

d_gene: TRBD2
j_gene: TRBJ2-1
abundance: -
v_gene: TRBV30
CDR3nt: TGTGCCTGGTATCAAGTAGCGGGAGGGCGTAATGGGAATGAGCAGTTCTTC
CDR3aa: CAWYQVAGGRNGNEQFF

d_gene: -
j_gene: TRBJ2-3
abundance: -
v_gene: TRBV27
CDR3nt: TGTGCCAGCAGCGATATGGTACTCACAGATACGCAGTATTTT
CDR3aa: CASSDMVLTDTQYF

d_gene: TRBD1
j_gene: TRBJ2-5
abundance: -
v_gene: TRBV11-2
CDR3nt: TGTGCCAGCAGCCCTGGGACAGGCCCCCAAGAGACCCAGTACTTC
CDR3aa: CASSPGTGPQETQYF

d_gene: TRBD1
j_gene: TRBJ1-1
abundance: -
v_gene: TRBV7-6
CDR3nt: TGTGCCAGCAGCTTAAGAGGGACAGGGGCAGCCCCCAACACTGAAGCTTTCTTT
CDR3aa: CASSLRGTGAAPNTEAFF

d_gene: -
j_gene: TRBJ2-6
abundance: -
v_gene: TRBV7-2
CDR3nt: TGTGCCAGCAGCCAACAGGTGGCTGGGGCCAACGTCCTGACTTTC
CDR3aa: CASSQQVAGANVLTF

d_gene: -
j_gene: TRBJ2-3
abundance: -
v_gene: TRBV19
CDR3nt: TGTGCCAGTAAGACAGCGGGTAGCACAGATACGCAGTATTTT
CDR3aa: CASKTAGSTDTQYF

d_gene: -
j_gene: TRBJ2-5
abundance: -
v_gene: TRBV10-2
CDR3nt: TGCGCCAGCAGTGCATTCACCGGGAGAAAGGGGGAGACCCAGTACTTC
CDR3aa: CASSAFTGRKGETQYF

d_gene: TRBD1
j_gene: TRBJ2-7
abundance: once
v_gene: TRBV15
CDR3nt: TGTGCCACCGGACAGGGCTACGAGCAGTACTTC
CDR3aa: CATGQGYEQYF

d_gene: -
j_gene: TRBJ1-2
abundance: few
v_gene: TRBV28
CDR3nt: TGTGCCTCACTCCCGGGGGACGGGGTTAGCTATGGCTACACCTTC
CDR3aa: CASLPGDGVSYGYTF